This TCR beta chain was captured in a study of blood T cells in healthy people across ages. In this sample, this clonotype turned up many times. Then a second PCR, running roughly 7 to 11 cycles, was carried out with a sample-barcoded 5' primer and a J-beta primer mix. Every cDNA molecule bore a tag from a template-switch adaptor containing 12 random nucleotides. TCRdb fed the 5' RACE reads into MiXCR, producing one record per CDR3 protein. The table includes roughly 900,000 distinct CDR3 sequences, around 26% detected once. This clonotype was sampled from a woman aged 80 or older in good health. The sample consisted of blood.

The CDR3 bases are TGTGCCAGCAGCTTAGGTTCGGGACTAGCGGGAACGGGCTCCTACAATGAGCAGTTCTTC. It translates to CASSLGSGLAGTGSYNEQFF. V and J are TRBV7-2 and TRBJ2-1; 13 nucleotides line up with TRBD2. CDR1 and CDR2 from the germline V gene are SGHTA and FQGNSA. With V trimmed by 1 base and J by 0 bases, 9 bases remained unmatched. This CDR3 region has 20 residues.